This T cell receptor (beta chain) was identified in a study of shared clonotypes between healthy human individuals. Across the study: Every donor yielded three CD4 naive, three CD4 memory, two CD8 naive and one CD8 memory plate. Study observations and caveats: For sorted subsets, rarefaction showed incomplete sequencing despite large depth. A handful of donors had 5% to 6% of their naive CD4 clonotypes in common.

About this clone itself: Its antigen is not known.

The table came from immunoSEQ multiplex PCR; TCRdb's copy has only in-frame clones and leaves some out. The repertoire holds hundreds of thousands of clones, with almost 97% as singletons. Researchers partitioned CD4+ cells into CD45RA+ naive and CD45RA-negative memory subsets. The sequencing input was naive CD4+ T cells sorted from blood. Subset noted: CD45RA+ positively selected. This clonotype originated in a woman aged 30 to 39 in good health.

CDR3 protein: CASSQGEGSYEQYF. The CDR3 region has the DNA TGTGCCAGCAGCCAGGGTGAGGGTTCCTACGAGCAGTACTTC. The V gene is TRBV7-9, the J gene TRBJ2-7; D is perhaps TRBD1 or TRBD2 (5 bases each). CDR1 SEHNR and CDR2 FQNEAQ come from the germline V gene (reference sequence). V was pared by 5 bases and J by 1 base, with 12 bases between. This CDR3 has 14 residues.